One sample yielded the 13 T cell receptor beta chains listed below, sequenced in a study of blood T cell repertoires in COVID-19. Here immunoSEQ multiplex PCR was the method, and the copy in TCRdb shows in-frame clones only, minus some. Of roughly 60,000 clones listed, more than 80% are singletons. The sequenced sample consisted of peripheral blood. These receptors all stem from an elderly man with acute or convalescent COVID-19.

The V gene is TRBV2, the J gene TRBJ1-4; 8 nucleotides agree with TRBD1. Unmatched junction bases numbered 4, after V lost 6 bases and J lost 1 base. Germline-derived CDR1 and CDR2 are SNHLY and FYNNEI. CDR3 size: 15 residues. The CDR3 nucleotides read TGTGCCAGCAGGAGACAGGGGAGAACTAATGAAAAACTGTTTTTT. Its translation: CASRRQGRTNEKLFF.

This clone was found a few times. The chain has TRBV9 and TRBJ2-5; TRBD2 matches at 10 bases. The CDR3 is made up of 16 amino acids. J gave up 1 base and V 2 bases, and 5 bases lay outside the gene matches. Looked up from germline, CDR1 is SGDLS and CDR2 is YYNGEE. CDR3 nucleotide sequence: TGTGCCAGCAGCGTCCTAGCGGGGGACCTCCAAGAGACCCAGTACTTC. Translated, it gives CASSVLAGDLQETQYF.

This clone was detected ten times or more. The chain joins TRBV5-4 to TRBJ1-6, with D unclear. Per the germline V gene, CDR1 is SGHNT and CDR2 is YYREEE (reference sequence). CDR3 size: 18 residues. The V end was cut by 2 bases, the J end by 9 bases, with 24 bases between. The CDR3 protein is CASSFYIRTVIPGSPLHF. DNA for the CDR3: TGTGCCAGCAGCTTCTATATCCGTACAGTTATCCCCGGTTCACCCCTCCACTTT. The full variable domain, its missing parts supplied by reference TRBV5-4 and TRBJ1-6, is ETGVTQSPTHLIKTRGQQVTLRCSSQSGHNTVSWYQQALGQGPQFIFQYYREEENGRGNFPPRFSGLQFPNYSSELNVNALELDDSALYLCASSFYIRTVIPGSPLHFGNGTRLTVT.

This chain joins TRBV19 and TRBJ1-2, with 8 nucleotides matching TRBD1. The CDR3 runs to 14 residues. CDR1 LNHDA and CDR2 SQIVND come from the germline V gene (reference sequence). The V segment lost 4 bases and the J segment 5 bases; nucleotides outside the gene matches: 6. CDR3 sequence reads: CASSTGGWKYGYTF. The CDR3 DNA is TGTGCCAGTAGTACAGGGGGCTGGAAGTATGGCTACACCTTC.

The DNA of the CDR3 is TGTGCCAGCAGTTTTCCGGGACAGGGTTACGAGCAGTTCTTC. This encodes CASSFPGQGYEQFF. The chain carries TRBV6-5 and TRBJ2-1; 9 bases match TRBD1. J was trimmed by 10 bases and V by 4 bases; bases with no gene match: 8. CDR3 length: 14 amino acids. Germline V CDR1 and CDR2: MNHEY, SVGAGI.

The chain couples TRBV2 to TRBJ1-5; possible D gene TRBD1, 5 bases. CDR3 length: 15 amino acids. The germline V gene encodes CDR1 SNHLY and CDR2 FYNNEI. V lost 4 bases, J lost 2 bases, and 12 bases lay in between. CDR3 coding DNA: TGTGCCAGCAGTGGTCAGGGTTTGGGCAATCAGCCCCAGCATTTT. This translates into CASSGQGLGNQPQHF.

The chain is built from TRBV6-1 and TRBJ1-1; 12 bases map to TRBD1. Germline CDR1 and CDR2: MNHNS and SASEGT. The CDR3 runs to 15 residues. V lost 3 bases to trimming and J lost 9 bases; unmatched junction nucleotides: 8. The CDR3 is CASSDTGTGGAKAFF. The CDR3 region has the DNA TGTGCCAGCAGTGATACCGGGACAGGGGGCGCGAAAGCTTTCTTT.

The CDR3 region is CASSESGVLTEAFF. As DNA, the CDR3 is TGCGCCAGCAGTGAGTCCGGGGTTCTCACTGAAGCTTTCTTT. This chain uses TRBV10-1 with TRBJ1-1, with D hard to call. Per germline, CDR1 WNHNN and CDR2 SYGVQD (reference sequence). The length of the CDR3 is 14 residues. V lost 0 bases and J lost 4, with 9 bases in between.

In this sample, this clone turned up a few times. The chain joins TRBV12-3 or TRBV12-4 to TRBJ1-3, with D uncertain. The V and J ends lost 2 bases and 8 bases respectively, with 10 bases between them. CDR3 length equals 13 residues. The DNA for the CDR3 is TGTGCCAGCAGTTTAATTTCTCGGGACACCATATATTTT. Its protein is CASSLISRDTIYF.

In this sample, this clone turned up a few times. The genes are TRBV2 and TRBJ1-5; TRBD1 aligns across 8 bases. The germline V gene encodes CDR1 SNHLY and CDR2 FYNNEI. V gave up 6 bases and J gave up 0 bases; unmatched junction bases: 4. The CDR3 covers 15 residues. The CDR3 is CASRQGVDSNQPQHF. The DNA for the CDR3 is TGTGCCAGCAGACAGGGGGTTGATAGCAATCAGCCCCAGCATTTT.

This clone was found a few times. The chain has TRBV2 and TRBJ1-5; 8 bases map to TRBD1. Trimming took 5 bases from V and 7 from J; bases not matched to a gene: 10. Looked up from germline, CDR1 is SNHLY and CDR2 is FYNNEI. There are 15 residues in the CDR3. The CDR3 DNA reads as TGTGCCAGCAGTCTATTGGACAGGGCGGGACAGCCCCAGCATTTT. The encoded protein is CASSLLDRAGQPQHF.

The V call is TRBV7-9, the J call TRBJ2-7; 8 positions match TRBD1. Trimming took 1 base from V and 6 from J; bases not matched to a gene: 5. Germline V lookup: CDR1 SEHNR, CDR2 FQNEAQ (reference sequence). The CDR3 covers 14 residues. The CDR3 loop is CASSLGQGASEQYF. In DNA, the CDR3 is TGTGCCAGCAGCTTAGGGCAGGGGGCGAGCGAGCAGTACTTC.

This sequence joins TRBV28 and TRBJ1-5; maybe TRBD1 (5 bases). V was trimmed by 5 bases and J by 3 bases, leaving 11 bases between them. The CDR3 contains 14 residues. Germline V gene lookup returns CDR1 MDHEN and CDR2 SYDVKM. DNA of the CDR3: TGTGCCAGCAGTATCGACAGTATCAATCAGCCCCAGCATTTT. It codes for CASSIDSINQPQHF.